Presented here are 6 T cell receptor beta chains from one specimen sequenced in a study of breast tumors, draining lymph nodes, adjacent tissues. One entry per CDR3 protein results from TCRdb running MiXCR on the multiplex PCR reads. The data contain 85,000 to 130,000 distinct CDR3 sequences, less than 40% of them singletons. Samples came from axillary lymph nodes draining the breast cancer. Sequences were obtained from axillary lymph node tissue. These receptor sequences come from a female donor with breast cancer. Some clones in this sample may be carry-over from other donors' samples.

In its sample, this clonotype was seen a few times. V usage is TRBV5-1 and J usage is TRBJ2-5; the D is unclear. V dropped 1 base and J dropped 8 bases, with 15 bases sitting between them. Germline V gene data show CDR1 as SGHRS and CDR2 as YFSETQ. This CDR3 contains 14 residues. DNA for the CDR3: TGCGCCAGCAGCTTGTCCCAGAACGAGGACACCCAGTACTTC. Translated, it gives CASSLSQNEDTQYF.

This clonotype was seen more than once but under ten times. V is TRBV20-1 and J is TRBJ1-5; TRBD1 agrees at 7 bases. This CDR3 is built from 18 residues. Germline V gene data show CDR1 as DFQATT and CDR2 as SNEGSKA (reference sequence). V trimming: 5 bases; J trimming: 1 base; junction bases outside the gene matches: 17. DNA of the CDR3: TGCAGTGCTGCTAGCGGGACAGCCAACCCAGAGAGCAATCAGCCCCAGCATTTT. This sequence encodes CSAASGTANPESNQPQHF.

V and J are TRBV7-9 and TRBJ2-2, with 11 bases lining up with TRBD2. The CDR3 loop spans 20 amino acids. Germline CDR1 SEHNR, CDR2 FQNEAQ (reference sequence). V lost 0 bases, J lost 1 base, and 10 bases stayed unmatched. CDR3 region: CASSLAGGQGLAVNTGELFF. The CDR3 bases are TGTGCCAGCAGCTTAGCAGGGGGACAGGGACTAGCGGTGAACACCGGGGAGCTGTTTTTT.

This clonotype showed up many times. This chain links TRBV6-6 with TRBJ2-1; TRBD2 is a possible D gene (7 bases). Looked up from germline, CDR1 is MNHNY and CDR2 is SVGAGI (reference sequence). CDR3 length: 15 amino acids. Trimming cost V 5 bases and J 4 bases, with 15 bases left between them. The CDR3 nucleotides read TGTGCCAGCAGTCACGTGGGGGGGGCTTACAATGAGCAGTTCTTC. It codes for CASSHVGGAYNEQFF.

Ten or more counts support this clonotype. The chain uses TRBV5-1 and TRBJ2-1; TRBD2 matches at 13 bases. The CDR3 extends over 14 amino acids. Germline CDR1 reads SGHRS; CDR2 reads YFSETQ. Trimming took 6 bases from V and 7 from J; bases not matched to a gene: 4. In DNA, the CDR3 is TGCGCCAGCATAACTAGCGGGGGGGGGAATGAGCAGTTCTTC. It is translated as CASITSGGGNEQFF.

This clonotype showed up many times. This chain connects TRBV29-1 to TRBJ2-7; the D gene could be TRBD1 or TRBD2 (6 bases each). Looked up from germline, CDR1 is SQVTM and CDR2 is ANQGSEA. The V gene lost 5 bases and the J gene lost 2 bases, with 10 bases spanning the gap. This CDR3 is 12 amino acids long. In DNA, the CDR3 is TGCAGCGTTTCCGGGGGCCCCTACGAGCAGTACTTC. The encoded protein is CSVSGGPYEQYF.